This T cell receptor (beta chain) emerged from a study of blood T cell repertoires in COVID-19. CDR3 length equals 16 residues. Germline V gives CDR1 LGHDT, CDR2 YNNKEL (reference sequence). V shed 3 bases and J 8 bases; nucleotides not matched to a gene: 14. TCRdb's table, derived via immunoSEQ multiplex PCR, lists solely in-frame clones and lacks some. In the table there are approximately 200,000 clones, about 80% of which are singletons. This chain links TRBV3-1 (or the pseudogene TRBV3-2) with TRBJ2-7, with TRBD1 matching 9 bases. Material: peripheral blood. This sequence was found in a human donor with acute or convalescent COVID-19. The donor label of this sample is uncertain. CDR3 nucleotide sequence: TGTGCCAGCAGCCAGCAATCCGGGACAGGGTATACGAAGCAGTACTTC. It specifies CASSQQSGTGYTKQYF.